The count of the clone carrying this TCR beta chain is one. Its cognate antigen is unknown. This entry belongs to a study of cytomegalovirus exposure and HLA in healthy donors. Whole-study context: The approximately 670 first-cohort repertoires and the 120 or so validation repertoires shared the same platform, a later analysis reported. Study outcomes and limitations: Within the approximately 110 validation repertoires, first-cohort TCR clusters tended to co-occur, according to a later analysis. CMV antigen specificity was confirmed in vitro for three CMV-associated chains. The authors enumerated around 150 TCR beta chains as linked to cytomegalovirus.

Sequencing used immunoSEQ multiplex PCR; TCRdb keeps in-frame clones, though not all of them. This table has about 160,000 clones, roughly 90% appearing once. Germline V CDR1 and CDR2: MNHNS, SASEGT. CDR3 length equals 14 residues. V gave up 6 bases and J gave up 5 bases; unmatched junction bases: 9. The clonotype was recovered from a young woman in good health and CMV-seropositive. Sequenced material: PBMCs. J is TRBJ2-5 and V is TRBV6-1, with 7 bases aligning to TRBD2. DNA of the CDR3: TGTGCCAGCAGCTTCGGCGGGAGCAGCGAGACCCAGTACTTC. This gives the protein CASSFGGSSETQYF.